This T cell receptor (beta chain) appears in the sequencing data of a study of graft-versus-host responses after intestinal transplantation. General study results and limits: GvH clones were found in recipient marrow; some appeared first in ileum or blood.

About this clone itself: Its target is unknown.

Sequencing used immunoSEQ multiplex PCR; TCRdb keeps in-frame clones, though not all of them. The table records about 110,000 clones, roughly 87% of them present only once. Germline V gives CDR1 MNHNS, CDR2 SASEGT. The junction had 9 bases not matched to a gene; V was cut back by 10 bases and J by 10 bases. This CDR3 comprises 13 residues. The sequencing here drew on unstimulated CD4+ T cells sorted from spleen or lymph node cells, taken before transplant. The sequence was collected from a human donor who was the organ donor for an intestinal transplant. The V gene is TRBV6-1, the J gene TRBJ1-4, with 10 bases fitting TRBD1. CDR3 loop: CATSPRDRGKLFF. In DNA form, the CDR3 reads TGTGCCACCTCCCCCCGGGACAGGGGAAAACTGTTTTTT.